This TCR beta chain was documented in a study of OX40 agonist ivuxolimab in advanced cancers. Study-wide context: The costimulatory receptor OX40 (CD134) was targeted by ivuxolimab, a fully human IgG2 agonistic monoclonal antibody. The purpose of peripheral TCRbeta sequencing was to test whether ivuxolimab changed TCR sequence diversity and led to clonal T-cell expansion. Intravenous ivuxolimab was administered to patients every 2 weeks at six dose levels: 0.01, 0.1, 0.3, 1.5, 3 and 10 mg/kg. Three dose-escalation patients achieved partial responses, one with hepatocellular carcinoma and two with cutaneous melanoma. The dose-escalation cohort was over 70% male with a mean age of about 65 years, ranging from roughly 20 to 85. Of the roughly 54 patients in dose escalation, some 20 had hepatocellular carcinoma, some 15 had melanoma, 9 had renal cell carcinoma and 9 had head and neck cancer. The paper describes the monotherapy dose-escalation part (N = 52 patients) of the phase I trial of ivuxolimab. Prior anti-PD-1, anti-PD-L1 or anti-CTLA-4 therapy was permitted, and checkpoint inhibitors had been received by approximately 39% of dose-escalation patients. Here is what the overall study found, with its caveats: At doses of 0.1 to 3.0 mg/kg, clonal expansion of both CD4+ and CD8+ T cells in blood was seen between baseline and week 6. Which antigens the clonally expanded peripheral T cells were specific for was not determined. Low levels of normalized T-cell clonal expansion were also seen in some patients who did not respond. On average, CD8+ T cells showed more expanded clones than CD4+ T cells after ivuxolimab. In the 0.1-3.0 mg/kg groups, partial responders were among the patients with the lowest normalized peripheral clonal expansion, particularly in CD8+ T cells.

The trim is 1 base for V and 2 bases for J, with a gap of 5 bases between the germline ends. In the germline V gene, CDR1 corresponds to SGHTA and CDR2 to FQGNSA. The CDR3 holds 13 amino acids from the cysteine to the phenylalanine. Only the CDR3 DNA is retained, 39 bases long and in frame from the first base. Concerning this clone itself: This receptor's antigen is unknown. No quality values exist for individual bases; no much larger clone is one base distant. The sample holds other DNA sequences that translate to the same CDR3.

The trial excluded patients who had a history of autoimmune disease or were on systemic immunosuppression. Peripheral blood for TCR sequencing was collected from all dose cohorts at baseline, on cycle 4 day 1, and on cycle 7 day 1. The samples were taken from a phase I, first-in-human, multicenter, open-label dose-escalation trial of ivuxolimab. Adults with locally advanced or metastatic melanoma, renal cell carcinoma, hepatocellular carcinoma or head and neck squamous cell carcinoma were enrolled in the trial. CD4+ and CD8+ T cells were sorted separately from peripheral blood before TCR sequencing. For sequencing of the TCRbeta CDR3 region, genomic DNA was extracted from the sorted cells. The immunoSEQ Assay was used to sequence the TCRbeta CDR3 regions. Entries here come from immuneACCESS through TCRdb and include only in-frame sequences with V and J called. Some clones fail to appear in such tables; in the studies checked, an unresolved V gene covers under half of the shortfall, and the cause of the remainder is unknown. The sample includes 75,000 to 100,000 clones, with 75% to 95% observed a single time. The leading ten clones occupy around 0.32% of the sample.

This clonotype originated in an adult with an advanced solid tumor such as melanoma, head and neck, liver or kidney cancer. This material consisted of CD4+ or CD8+ T cells sorted from blood, taken in a trial of the OX40 agonist ivuxolimab. The sequence is built from TRBV7-2 and TRBJ1-1, with no confident D gene call. Read as DNA, the sequence is TGTGCCAGCAGCTTAGGACGTAACACTGAAGCTTTCTTT. It translates to CASSLGRNTEAFF.